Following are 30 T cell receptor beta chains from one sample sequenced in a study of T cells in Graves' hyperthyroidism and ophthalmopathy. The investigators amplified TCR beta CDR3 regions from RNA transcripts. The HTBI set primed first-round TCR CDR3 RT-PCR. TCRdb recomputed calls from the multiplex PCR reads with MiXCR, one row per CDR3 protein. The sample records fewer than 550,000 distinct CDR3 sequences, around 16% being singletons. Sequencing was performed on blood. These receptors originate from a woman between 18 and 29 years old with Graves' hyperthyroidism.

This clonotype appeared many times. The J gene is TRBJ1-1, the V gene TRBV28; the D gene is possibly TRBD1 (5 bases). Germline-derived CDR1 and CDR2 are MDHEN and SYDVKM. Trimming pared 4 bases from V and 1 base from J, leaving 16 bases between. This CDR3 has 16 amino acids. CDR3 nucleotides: TGTGCCAGCAGTTATAACCCGGGGGTATGGAACACTGAAGCTTTCTTT. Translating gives CASSYNPGVWNTEAFF.

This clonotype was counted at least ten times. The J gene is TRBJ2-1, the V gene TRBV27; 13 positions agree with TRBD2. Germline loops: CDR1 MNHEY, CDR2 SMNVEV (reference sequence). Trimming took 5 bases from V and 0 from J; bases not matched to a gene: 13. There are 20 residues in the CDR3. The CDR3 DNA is TGTGCCAGCAGTACTCGAACTAGCGGGAGGGACCCAAGCTCCTACAATGAGCAGTTCTTC. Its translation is CASSTRTSGRDPSSYNEQFF.

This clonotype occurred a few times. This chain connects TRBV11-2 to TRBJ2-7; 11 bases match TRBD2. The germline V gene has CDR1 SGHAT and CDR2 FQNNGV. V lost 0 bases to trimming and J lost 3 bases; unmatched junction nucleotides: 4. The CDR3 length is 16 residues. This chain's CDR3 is CASSLEGLAGGYEQYF. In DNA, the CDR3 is TGTGCCAGCAGCTTAGAAGGGCTAGCGGGGGGCTACGAGCAGTACTTC.

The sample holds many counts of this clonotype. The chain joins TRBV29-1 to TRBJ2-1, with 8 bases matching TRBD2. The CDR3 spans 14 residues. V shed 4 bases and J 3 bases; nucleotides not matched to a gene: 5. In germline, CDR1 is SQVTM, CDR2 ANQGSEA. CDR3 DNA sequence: TGCAGCGTTGCCAGTAGCGGGAACTACAATGAGCAGTTCTTC. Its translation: CSVASSGNYNEQFF.

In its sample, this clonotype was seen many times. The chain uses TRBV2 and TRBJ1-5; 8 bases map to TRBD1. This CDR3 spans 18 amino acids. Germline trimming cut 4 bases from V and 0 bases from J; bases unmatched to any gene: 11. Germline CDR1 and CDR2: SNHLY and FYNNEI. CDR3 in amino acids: CASSGTGKGTYSNQPQHF. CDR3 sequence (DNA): TGTGCCAGCAGTGGGACAGGGAAGGGCACATATAGCAATCAGCCCCAGCATTTT.

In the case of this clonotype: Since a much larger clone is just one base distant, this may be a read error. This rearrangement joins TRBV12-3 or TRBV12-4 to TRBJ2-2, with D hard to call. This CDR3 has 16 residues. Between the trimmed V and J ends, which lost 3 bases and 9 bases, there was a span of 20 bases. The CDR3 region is CASSFLLSADFRELFF. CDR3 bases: TGTGCCAGCAGTTTTCTGTTAAGCGCCGACTTCCGGGAGCTGTTTTTT.

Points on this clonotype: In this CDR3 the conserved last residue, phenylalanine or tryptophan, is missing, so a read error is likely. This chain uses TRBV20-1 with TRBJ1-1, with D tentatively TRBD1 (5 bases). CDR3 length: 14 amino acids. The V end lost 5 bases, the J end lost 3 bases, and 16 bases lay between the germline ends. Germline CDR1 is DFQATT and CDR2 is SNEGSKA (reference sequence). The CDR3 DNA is TGCAGTGCTCGCCTCGGGGGTAGGGACACTGAAGCTTTCCTT. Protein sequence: CSARLGGRDTEAFL.

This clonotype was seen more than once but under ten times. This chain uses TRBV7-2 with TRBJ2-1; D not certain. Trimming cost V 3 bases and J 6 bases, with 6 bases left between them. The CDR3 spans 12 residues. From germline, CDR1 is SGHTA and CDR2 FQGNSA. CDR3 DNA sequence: TGTGCCAGCAGCTTCCGGGCCAATGAGCAGTTCTTC. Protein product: CASSFRANEQFF.

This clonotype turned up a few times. The CDR3 reads CASSHSIQASYEQYF. DNA for the CDR3: TGTGCCAGCAGCCATTCGATCCAGGCATCCTACGAGCAGTACTTC. V usage is TRBV4-2 and J usage is TRBJ2-7; no definite D call. Per germline, CDR1 LGHNA and CDR2 YNFKEQ. Trimming removed 3 bases from V and 1 base from J, with 13 bases in between. There are 15 residues in the CDR3.

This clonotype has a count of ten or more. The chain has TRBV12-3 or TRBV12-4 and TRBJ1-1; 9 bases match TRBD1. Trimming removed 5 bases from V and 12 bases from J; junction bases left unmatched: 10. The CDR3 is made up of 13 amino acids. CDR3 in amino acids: CASSEGTGSATFF. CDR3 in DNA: TGTGCCAGCAGTGAGGGGACAGGGTCGGCGACTTTCTTT.

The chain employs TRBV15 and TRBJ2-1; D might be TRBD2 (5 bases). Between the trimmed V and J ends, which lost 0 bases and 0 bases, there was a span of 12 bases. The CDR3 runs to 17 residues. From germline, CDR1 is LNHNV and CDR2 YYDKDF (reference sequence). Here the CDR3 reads CATSRDHSAGSYNEQFF. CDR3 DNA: TGTGCCACCAGCAGAGACCATAGCGCGGGCTCCTACAATGAGCAGTTCTTC.

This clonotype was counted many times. The CDR3, as DNA: TGTGCCAGCAGTCCCGCCGTACGATGGGCAGGGGGTTCCTACGAGCAGTACTTC. Translated: CASSPAVRWAGGSYEQYF. The genes are TRBV28 and TRBJ2-7, with TRBD1 matching 7 bases. The junction had 17 bases not matched to a gene; V was cut back by 5 bases and J by 1 base. The CDR3 totals 18 residues. Germline CDR1 MDHEN, CDR2 SYDVKM.

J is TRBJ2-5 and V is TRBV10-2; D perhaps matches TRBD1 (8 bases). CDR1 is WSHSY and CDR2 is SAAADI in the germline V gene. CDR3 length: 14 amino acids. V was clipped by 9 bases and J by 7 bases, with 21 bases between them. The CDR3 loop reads CASREASGQGTQYF. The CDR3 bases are TGCGCCAGTCGGGAGGCTAGCGGACAGGGGACCCAGTACTTC.

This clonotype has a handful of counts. The DNA of the CDR3 is TGTGCCAGCAGCTTAAATGGCGGGGGCGAGACCCAGTACTTC. Translated, it gives CASSLNGGGETQYF. The rearrangement uses TRBV7-3 and TRBJ2-5, with D possibly being TRBD2 (7 bases). The V and J ends lost 1 base and 5 bases respectively, with 11 bases between them. The CDR3 spans 14 residues. Germline V gene lookup returns CDR1 SGHTA and CDR2 FQGTGA.

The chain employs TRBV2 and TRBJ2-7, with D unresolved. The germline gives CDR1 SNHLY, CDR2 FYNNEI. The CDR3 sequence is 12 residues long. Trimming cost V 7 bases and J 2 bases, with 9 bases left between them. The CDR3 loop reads CASTFGAYEQYF. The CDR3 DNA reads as TGTGCCAGCACCTTTGGAGCCTACGAGCAGTACTTC.

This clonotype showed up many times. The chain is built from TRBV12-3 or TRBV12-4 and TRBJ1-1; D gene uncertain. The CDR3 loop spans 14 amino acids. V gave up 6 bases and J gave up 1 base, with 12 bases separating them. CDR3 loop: CASRDRWGNTEAFF. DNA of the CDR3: TGTGCCAGCAGAGACCGTTGGGGGAACACTGAAGCTTTCTTT.

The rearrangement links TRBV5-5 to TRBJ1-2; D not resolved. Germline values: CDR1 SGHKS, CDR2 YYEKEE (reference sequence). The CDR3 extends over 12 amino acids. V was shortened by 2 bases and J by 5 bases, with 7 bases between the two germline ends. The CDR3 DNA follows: TGTGCCAGCAGCTTATGGGGATATGGCTACACCTTC. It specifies CASSLWGYGYTF.

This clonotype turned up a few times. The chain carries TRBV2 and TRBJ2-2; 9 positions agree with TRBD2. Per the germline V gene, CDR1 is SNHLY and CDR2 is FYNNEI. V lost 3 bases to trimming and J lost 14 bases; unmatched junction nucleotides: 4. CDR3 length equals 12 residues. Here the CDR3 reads CASSDRLAGLFF. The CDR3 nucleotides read TGTGCCAGCAGTGACCGGCTAGCGGGACTGTTTTTT.

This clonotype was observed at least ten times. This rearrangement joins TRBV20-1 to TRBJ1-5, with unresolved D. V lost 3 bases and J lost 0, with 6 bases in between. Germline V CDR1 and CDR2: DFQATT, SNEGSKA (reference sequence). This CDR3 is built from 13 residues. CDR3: CSASVGSNQPQHF. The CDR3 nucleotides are TGCAGTGCTAGTGTAGGTAGCAATCAGCCCCAGCATTTT.

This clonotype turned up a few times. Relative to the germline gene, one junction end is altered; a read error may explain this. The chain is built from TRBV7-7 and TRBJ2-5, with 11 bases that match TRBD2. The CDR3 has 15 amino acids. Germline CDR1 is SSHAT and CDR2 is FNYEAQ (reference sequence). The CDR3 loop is CASSQLAGDQETQYF. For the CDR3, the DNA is TGTGCTAGCAGCCAACTAGCGGGGGACCAAGAGACCCAGTACTTC. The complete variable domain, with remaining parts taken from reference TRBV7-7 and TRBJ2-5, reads GAGVSQSPRYKVTKRGQDVTLRCDPISSHATLYWYQQALGQGPEFLTYFNYEAQPDKSGLPSDRFSAERPEGSISTLTIQRTEQRDSAMYRCASSQLAGDQETQYFGPGTRLLVL.

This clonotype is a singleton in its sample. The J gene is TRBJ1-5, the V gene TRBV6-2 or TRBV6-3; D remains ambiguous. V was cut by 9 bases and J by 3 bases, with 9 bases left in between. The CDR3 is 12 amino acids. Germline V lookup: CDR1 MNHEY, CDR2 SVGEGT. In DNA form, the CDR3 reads TGTGCCAGTTGGGAAGCCAATCAGCCCCAGCATTTT. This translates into CASWEANQPQHF.

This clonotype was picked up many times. CDR3 protein: CASSNRVSSPLHF. In DNA, the CDR3 is TGCGCCAGCAGCAACAGGGTCTCTTCACCCCTCCACTTT. V usage is TRBV5-1 and J usage is TRBJ1-6; D is possibly TRBD1 (6 bases). Per germline, CDR1 SGHRS and CDR2 YFSETQ. Trimming left V 4 bases short and J 9 bases short, with 11 bases between. The CDR3 is 13 amino acids.

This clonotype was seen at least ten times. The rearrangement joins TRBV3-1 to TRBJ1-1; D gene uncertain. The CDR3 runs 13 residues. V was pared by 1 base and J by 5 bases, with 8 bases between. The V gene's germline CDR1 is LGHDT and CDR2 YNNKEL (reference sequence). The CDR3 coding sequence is TGTGCCAGCAGCCAAGGAATGGGAACTGAAGCTTTCTTT. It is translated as CASSQGMGTEAFF.

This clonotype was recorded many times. CDR3: CSAPNAGTGYEQYF. CDR3 DNA sequence: TGCAGTGCCCCCAACGCCGGGACAGGCTACGAGCAGTACTTC. The J gene is TRBJ2-7, the V gene TRBV20-1; TRBD1 aligns across 8 bases. The ends lost 6 bases at V and 3 bases at J; junction bases unmatched: 10. CDR3 length: 14 amino acids. Germline lookup yields CDR1 DFQATT and CDR2 SNEGSKA (reference sequence).

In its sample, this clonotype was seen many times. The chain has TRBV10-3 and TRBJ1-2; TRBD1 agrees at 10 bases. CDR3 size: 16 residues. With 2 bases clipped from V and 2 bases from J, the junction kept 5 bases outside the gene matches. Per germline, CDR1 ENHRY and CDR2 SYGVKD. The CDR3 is CAISEPRTGGNYGYTF. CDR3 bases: TGTGCCATCAGTGAGCCACGGACAGGGGGAAACTATGGCTACACCTTC.

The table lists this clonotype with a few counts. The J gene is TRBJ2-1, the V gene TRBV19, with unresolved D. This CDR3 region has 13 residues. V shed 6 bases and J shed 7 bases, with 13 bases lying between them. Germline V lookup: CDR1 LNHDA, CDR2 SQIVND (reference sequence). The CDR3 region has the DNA TGTGCCAGTAGCAAAAGCAGAGGAAATGAGCAGTTCTTC. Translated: CASSKSRGNEQFF.

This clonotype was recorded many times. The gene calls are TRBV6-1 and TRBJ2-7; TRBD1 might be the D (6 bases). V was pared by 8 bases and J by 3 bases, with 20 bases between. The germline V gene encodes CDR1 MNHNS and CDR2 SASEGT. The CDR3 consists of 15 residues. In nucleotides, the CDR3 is TGTGCCAGCCGAACACAGACAGGAGAGAACTACGAGCAGTACTTC. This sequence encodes CASRTQTGENYEQYF.

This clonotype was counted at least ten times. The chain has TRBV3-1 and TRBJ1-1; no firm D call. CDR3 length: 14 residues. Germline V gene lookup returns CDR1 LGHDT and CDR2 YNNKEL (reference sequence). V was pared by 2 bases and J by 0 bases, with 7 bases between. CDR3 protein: CASSQRTMNTEAFF. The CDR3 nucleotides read TGTGCCAGCAGCCAACGCACTATGAACACTGAAGCTTTCTTT.

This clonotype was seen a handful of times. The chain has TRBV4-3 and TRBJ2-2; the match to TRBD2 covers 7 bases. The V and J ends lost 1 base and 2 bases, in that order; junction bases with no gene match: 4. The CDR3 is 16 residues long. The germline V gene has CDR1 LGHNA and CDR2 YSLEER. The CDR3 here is CASSQGTRTNTGELFF. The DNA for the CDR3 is TGCGCCAGCAGCCAAGGGACTAGAACAAACACCGGGGAGCTGTTTTTT.

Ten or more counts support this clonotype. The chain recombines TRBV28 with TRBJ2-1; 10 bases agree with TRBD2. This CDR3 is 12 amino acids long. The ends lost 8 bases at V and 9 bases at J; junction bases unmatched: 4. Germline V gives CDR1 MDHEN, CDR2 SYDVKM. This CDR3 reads CASGTSAREQFF. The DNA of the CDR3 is TGTGCCAGCGGGACTAGCGCTCGTGAGCAGTTCTTC. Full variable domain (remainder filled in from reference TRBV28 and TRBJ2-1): DVKVTQSSRYLVKRTGEKVFLECVQDMDHENMFWYRQDPGLGLRLIYFSYDVKMKEKGDIPEGYSVSREKKERFSLILESASTNQTSMYLCASGTSAREQFFGPGTRLTVL.